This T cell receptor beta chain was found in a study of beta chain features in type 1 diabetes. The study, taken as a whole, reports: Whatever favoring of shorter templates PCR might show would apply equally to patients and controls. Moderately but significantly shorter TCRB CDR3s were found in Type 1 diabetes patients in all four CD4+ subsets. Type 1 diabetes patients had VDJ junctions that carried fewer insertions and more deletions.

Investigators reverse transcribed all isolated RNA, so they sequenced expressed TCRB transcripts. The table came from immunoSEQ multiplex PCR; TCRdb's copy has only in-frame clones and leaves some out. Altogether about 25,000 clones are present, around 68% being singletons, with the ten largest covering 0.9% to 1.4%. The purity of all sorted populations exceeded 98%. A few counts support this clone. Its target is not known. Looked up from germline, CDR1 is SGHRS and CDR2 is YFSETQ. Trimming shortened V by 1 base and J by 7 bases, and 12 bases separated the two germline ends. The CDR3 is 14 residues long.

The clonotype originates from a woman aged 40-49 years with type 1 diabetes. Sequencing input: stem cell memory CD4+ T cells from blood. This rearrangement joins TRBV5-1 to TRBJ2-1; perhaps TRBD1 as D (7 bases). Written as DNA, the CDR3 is TGCGCCAGCAGCTTGAGCAGGGGGGTAAATGAGCAGTTCTTC. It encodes CASSLSRGVNEQFF.